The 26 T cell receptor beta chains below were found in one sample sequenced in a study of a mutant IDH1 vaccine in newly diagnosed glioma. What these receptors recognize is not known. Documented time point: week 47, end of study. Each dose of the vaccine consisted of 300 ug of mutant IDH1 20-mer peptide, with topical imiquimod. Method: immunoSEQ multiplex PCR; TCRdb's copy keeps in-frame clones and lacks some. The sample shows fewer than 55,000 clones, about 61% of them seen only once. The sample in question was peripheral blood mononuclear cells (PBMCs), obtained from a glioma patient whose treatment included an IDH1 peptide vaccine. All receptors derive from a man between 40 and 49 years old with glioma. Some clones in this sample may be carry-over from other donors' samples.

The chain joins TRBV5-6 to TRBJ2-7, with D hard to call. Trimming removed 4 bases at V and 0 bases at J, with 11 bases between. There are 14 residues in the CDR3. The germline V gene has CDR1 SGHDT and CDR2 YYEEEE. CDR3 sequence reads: CASSRTWGSYEQYF. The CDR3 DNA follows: TGTGCCAGCAGCCGAACCTGGGGCTCCTACGAGCAGTACTTC.

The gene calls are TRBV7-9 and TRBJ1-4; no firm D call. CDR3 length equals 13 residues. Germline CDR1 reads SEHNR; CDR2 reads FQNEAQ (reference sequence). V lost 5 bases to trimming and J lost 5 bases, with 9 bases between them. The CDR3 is CASSRRYNEKLFF. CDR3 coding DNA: TGTGCCAGCAGCCGGCGGTACAATGAAAAACTGTTTTTT.

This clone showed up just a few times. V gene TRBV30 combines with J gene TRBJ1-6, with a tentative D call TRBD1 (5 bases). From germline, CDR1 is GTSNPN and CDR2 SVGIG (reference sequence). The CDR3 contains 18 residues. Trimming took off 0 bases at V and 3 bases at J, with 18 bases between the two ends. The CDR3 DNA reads TGTGCCTGGAGTGTGGGTTTGTCGGGGGGAAACTATAATTCACCCCTCCACTTT. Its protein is CAWSVGLSGGNYNSPLHF.

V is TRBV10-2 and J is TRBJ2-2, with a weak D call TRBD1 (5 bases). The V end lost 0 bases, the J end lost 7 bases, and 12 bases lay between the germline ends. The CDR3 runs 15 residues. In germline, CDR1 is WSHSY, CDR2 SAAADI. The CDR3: CASSESGVGGGELFF. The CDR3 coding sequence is TGCGCCAGCAGTGAGTCAGGGGTCGGTGGCGGGGAGCTGTTTTTT.

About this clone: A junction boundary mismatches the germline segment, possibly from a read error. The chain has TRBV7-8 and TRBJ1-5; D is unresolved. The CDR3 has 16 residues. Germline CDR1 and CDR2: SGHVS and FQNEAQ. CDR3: CASSLRSMGSYQPQHF. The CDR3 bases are TGTGCCAGCAGCTTAAGAAGTATGGGTAGCTATCAGCCCCAGCATTTT.

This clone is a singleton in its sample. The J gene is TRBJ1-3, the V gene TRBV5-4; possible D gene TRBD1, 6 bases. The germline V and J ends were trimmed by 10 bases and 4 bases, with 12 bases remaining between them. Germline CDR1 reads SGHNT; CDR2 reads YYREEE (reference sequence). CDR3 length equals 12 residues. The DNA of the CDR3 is TGTGCCCTCAGGGGACAAGGAAACACCATATATTTT. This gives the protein CALRGQGNTIYF.

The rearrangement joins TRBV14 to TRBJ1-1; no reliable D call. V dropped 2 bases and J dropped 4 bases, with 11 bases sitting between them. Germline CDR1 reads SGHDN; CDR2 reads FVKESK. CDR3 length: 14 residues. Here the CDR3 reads CASSQLEVGTEAFF. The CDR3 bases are TGTGCCAGCAGCCAATTAGAGGTAGGCACTGAAGCTTTCTTT.

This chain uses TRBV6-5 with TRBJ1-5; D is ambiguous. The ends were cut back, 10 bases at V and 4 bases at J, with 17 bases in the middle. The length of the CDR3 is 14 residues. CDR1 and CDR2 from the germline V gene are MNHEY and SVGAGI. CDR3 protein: CATADRGGNQPQHF. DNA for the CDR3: TGTGCCACCGCCGATCGGGGTGGTAATCAGCCCCAGCATTTT.

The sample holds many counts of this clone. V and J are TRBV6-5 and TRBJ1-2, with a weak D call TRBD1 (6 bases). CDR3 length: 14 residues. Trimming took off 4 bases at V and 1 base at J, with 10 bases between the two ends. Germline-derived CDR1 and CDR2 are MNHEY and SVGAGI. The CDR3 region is CASSSQQGNYGYTF. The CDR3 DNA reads TGTGCCAGCAGTTCCCAACAGGGTAACTATGGCTACACCTTC.

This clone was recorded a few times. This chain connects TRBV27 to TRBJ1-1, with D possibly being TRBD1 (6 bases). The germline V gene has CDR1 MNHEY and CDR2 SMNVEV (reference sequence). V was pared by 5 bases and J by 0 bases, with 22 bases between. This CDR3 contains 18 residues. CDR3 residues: CASSLLMAAGDLNTEAFF. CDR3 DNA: TGTGCCAGCAGTCTCCTCATGGCGGCAGGGGACCTGAACACTGAAGCTTTCTTT.

The DNA of the CDR3 is TGTGCCAGCAGCTCCAGGACTAGCGGGGCCTACTACGAGCAGTACTTC. Protein: CASSSRTSGAYYEQYF. V gene TRBV13 combines with J gene TRBJ2-7, with 12 bases identical to TRBD2. The V gene end was trimmed by 4 bases and the J gene end by 3 bases; junction bases not matched to a gene: 7. The V gene's germline CDR1 is PRHDT and CDR2 FYEKMQ (reference sequence). The CDR3 has 16 amino acids.

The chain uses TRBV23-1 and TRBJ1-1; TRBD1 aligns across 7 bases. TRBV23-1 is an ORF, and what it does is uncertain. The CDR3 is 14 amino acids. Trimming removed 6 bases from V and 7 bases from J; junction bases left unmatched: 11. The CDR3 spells CASRSSGGRVEAFF. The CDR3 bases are TGCGCCAGCAGATCCTCAGGGGGGCGGGTTGAAGCTTTCTTT.

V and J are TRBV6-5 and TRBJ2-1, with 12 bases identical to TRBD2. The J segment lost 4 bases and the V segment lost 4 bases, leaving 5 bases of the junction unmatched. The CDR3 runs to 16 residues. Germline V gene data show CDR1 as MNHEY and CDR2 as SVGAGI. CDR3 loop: CASSWIGTSGYNEQFF. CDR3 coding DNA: TGTGCCAGCAGTTGGATCGGGACTAGCGGGTACAATGAGCAGTTCTTC.

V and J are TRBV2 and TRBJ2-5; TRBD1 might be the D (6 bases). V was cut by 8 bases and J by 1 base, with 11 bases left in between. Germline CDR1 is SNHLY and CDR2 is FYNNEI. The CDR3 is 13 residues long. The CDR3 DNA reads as TGTGCCAGCCAAGGACAGCTCCAAGAGACCCAGTACTTC. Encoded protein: CASQGQLQETQYF.

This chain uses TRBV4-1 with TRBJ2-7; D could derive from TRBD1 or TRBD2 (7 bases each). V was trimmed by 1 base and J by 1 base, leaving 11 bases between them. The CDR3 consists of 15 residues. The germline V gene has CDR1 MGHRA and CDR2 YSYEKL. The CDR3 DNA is TGCGCCAGCAGCCAAGGACAGGGAGGGTCCTACGAGCAGTACTTC. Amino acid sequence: CASSQGQGGSYEQYF.

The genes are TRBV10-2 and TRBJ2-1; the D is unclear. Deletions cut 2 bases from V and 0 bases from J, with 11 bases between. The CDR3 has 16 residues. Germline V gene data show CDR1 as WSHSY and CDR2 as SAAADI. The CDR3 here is CASSEDSASSYNEQFF. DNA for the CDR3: TGCGCCAGCAGTGAGGACTCTGCCAGCTCCTACAATGAGCAGTTCTTC.

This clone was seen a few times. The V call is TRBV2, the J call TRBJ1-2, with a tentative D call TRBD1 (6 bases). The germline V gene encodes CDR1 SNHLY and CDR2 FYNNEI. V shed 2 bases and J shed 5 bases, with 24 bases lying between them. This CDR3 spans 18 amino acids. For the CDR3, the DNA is TGTGCCAGCAGTGAAAACGGGGGCGCGGGTTATTCTGAGTATGGCTACACCTTC. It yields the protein CASSENGGAGYSEYGYTF. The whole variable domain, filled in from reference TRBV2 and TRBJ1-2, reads EPEVTQTPSHQVTQMGQEVILRCVPISNHLYFYWYRQILGQKVEFLVSFYNNEISEKSEIFDDQFSVERPDGSNFTLKIRSTKLEDSAMYFCASSENGGAGYSEYGYTFGSGTRLTVV.

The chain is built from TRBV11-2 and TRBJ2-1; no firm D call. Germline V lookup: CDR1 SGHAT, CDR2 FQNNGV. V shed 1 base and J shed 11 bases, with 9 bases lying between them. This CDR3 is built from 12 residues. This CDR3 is CASSLAAAQQFF. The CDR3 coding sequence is TGTGCCAGCAGCTTAGCGGCAGCCCAGCAGTTCTTC. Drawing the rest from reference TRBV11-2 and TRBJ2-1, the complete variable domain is EAGVAQSPRYKIIEKRQSVAFWCNPISGHATLYWYQQILGQGPKLLIQFQNNGVVDDSQLPKDRFSAERLKGVDSTLKIQPAKLEDSAVYLCASSLAAAQQFFGPGTRLTVL.

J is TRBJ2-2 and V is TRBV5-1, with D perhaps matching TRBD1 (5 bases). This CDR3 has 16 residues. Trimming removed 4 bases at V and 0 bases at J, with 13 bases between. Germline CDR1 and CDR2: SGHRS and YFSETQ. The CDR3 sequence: CASSITGFANTGELFF. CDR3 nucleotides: TGCGCCAGCAGCATAACAGGTTTCGCGAACACCGGGGAGCTGTTTTTT.

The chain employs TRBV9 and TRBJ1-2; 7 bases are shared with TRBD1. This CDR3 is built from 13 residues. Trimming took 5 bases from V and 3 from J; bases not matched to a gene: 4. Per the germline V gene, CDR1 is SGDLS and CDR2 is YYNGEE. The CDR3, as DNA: TGTGCCAGCAGTCAGGGGGGGCACTATGGCTACACCTTC. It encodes CASSQGGHYGYTF. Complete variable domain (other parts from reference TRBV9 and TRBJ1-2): DSGVTQTPKHLITATGQRVTLRCSPRSGDLSVYWYQQSLDQGLQFLIQYYNGEERAKGNILERFSAQQFPDLHSELNLSSLELGDSALYFCASSQGGHYGYTFGSGTRLTVV.

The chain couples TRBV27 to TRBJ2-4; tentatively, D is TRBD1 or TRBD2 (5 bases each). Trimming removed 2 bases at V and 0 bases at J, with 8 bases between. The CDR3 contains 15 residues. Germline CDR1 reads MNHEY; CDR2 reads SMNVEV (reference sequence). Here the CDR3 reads CASSLLGRAKNIQYF. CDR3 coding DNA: TGTGCCAGCAGTTTACTGGGACGAGCCAAAAACATTCAGTACTTC.

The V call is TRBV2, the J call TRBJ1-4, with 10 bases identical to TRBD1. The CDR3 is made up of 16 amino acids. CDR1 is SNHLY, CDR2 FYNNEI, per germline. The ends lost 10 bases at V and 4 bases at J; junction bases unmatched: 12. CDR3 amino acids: CATKHSGTGDNEKLFF. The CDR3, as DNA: TGTGCCACGAAACACTCCGGGACAGGGGATAATGAAAAACTGTTTTTT.

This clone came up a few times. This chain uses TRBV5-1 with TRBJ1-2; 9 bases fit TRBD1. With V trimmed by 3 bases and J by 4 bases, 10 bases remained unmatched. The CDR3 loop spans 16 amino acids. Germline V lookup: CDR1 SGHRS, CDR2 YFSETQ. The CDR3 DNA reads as TGCGCCAGCAGCTCGGACAGGGGAAGGACCATCTATGGCTACACCTTC. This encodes CASSSDRGRTIYGYTF.

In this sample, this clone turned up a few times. CDR3 sequence: CASSTESEAFF. Here the CDR3 DNA reads TGTGCCAGCAGTACCGAGTCTGAAGCTTTCTTT. The chain uses TRBV6-5 and TRBJ1-1; D is unresolved. Germline V lookup: CDR1 MNHEY, CDR2 SVGAGI. CDR3 length: 11 amino acids. V gave up 5 bases and J gave up 6 bases, with 7 bases separating them.

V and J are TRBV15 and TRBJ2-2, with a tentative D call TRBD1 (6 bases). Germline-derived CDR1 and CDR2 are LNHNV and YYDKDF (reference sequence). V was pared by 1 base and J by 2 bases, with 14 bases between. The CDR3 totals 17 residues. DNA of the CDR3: TGTGCCACCAGCAGAGGGTTCCAGGGGCGAAACACCGGGGAGCTGTTTTTT. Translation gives CATSRGFQGRNTGELFF.

The CDR3 here is CASSLAEVAAYQETQYF. In DNA form, the CDR3 reads TGCGCCAGCAGCTTGGCCGAAGTAGCGGCGTACCAAGAGACCCAGTACTTC. V usage is TRBV5-1 and J usage is TRBJ2-5; perhaps TRBD2 as D (6 bases). This CDR3 has 17 amino acids. Germline V gives CDR1 SGHRS, CDR2 YFSETQ. Trimming cost V 0 bases and J 0 bases, with 15 bases left between them.